This T cell receptor (beta chain) was found in a study of blood T cell repertoires in COVID-19 (dated by TCRdb to the early 2020s). Some background on the complete study: Collaborator samples came from the United States, Italy and Spain and covered acute and convalescent phases of COVID-19. Nearly every sample came with metadata listing a de-identified subject ID, COVID-19 status, age in years and sex. Deeply sampled blood TCRbeta repertoires from subjects exposed to, actively infected with, or recovered from COVID-19 were included in the dataset. The repertoires were made available in a free public database intended to serve as a resource for research on the immune response to SARS-CoV-2. Where HLA class I and class II types were available, the types were taken from metadata supplied by the sample provider, not from assay-based typing. The prospective study material was composed of cDNA or gDNA derived from T cells, B-cell-depleted T cells, or PBMCs. Samples were obtained from the ongoing ImmuneRACE study (first 160 participants) and from 1,200 or so subjects provided by 6 global collaborators.

The research as a whole found: Clinical and demographic metadata were provided uncurated, with the amount varying by source and participant.

The immunoSEQ Assay, a bias-controlled multiplex PCR, was used to amplify TCRbeta CDR3 regions from genomic DNA. The published analysis was carried out like this. The number of nucleated cells in each sample was estimated from the amplification of reference gene primers within the assay. Sequence reads were collapsed and filtered to measure the absolute abundance of every unique TCRbeta CDR3 rearrangement. Productive Simpson clonality was computed per sample as the square root of Simpson's diversity index over productive rearrangements. Not all clones reach the TCRdb copy of this immuneACCESS table, which keeps in-frame sequences only. Checked studies attribute under half of the gap to unresolved V genes and leave the rest unexplained. V and J calls and clone size are as listed in that table; D and trimming were resolved from the DNA. The sample table holds tens of thousands of clones, of which over 70% were seen once. The top ten clonotypes cover 5.8% of the sample.

Clipping removes 3 bases from V and 4 bases from J, with 6 as the unmatched junction base count. The germline V gene (reference sequence) yields LGHDT for CDR1 and YNNKEL for CDR2. The CDR3, from cysteine to phenylalanine, totals 16 residues. Just the 48-base CDR3 DNA is kept, in frame starting at base 1. Whole blood was collected in K2EDTA tubes by collaborating institutions according to the institutions' own protocols. For TCRbeta analysis, collaborators shipped samples in one of three forms: frozen whole blood, isolated PBMCs, or DNA extracted from either of those sample types. For this clone: Which antigen it targets is not known. No base-level quality is on record; no much larger clone is a single base apart.

Sequencing was performed on peripheral blood. This receptor chain uses TRBV3-1 (or the pseudogene TRBV3-2) and TRBJ2-2, with 9 central nucleotides matching TRBD1. The TCR originated in a man in his forties or fifties with active COVID-19. The CDR3 loop reads CASSHTGGKGTGELFF. In nucleotides, the sequence is TGTGCCAGCAGCCATACAGGGGGCAAAGGCACCGGGGAGCTGTTTTTT.